Listed below are T cell receptor beta chains from one sample, sequenced in a study of blood T cells in healthy people across ages. From the 5' RACE reads, TCRdb called clonotypes with MiXCR, one entry per CDR3 protein. Of about 1,800,000 distinct CDR3 sequences listed, roughly 30% are singletons. Sequencing used blood. Receptors originate from a woman aged 25 to 39 in good health. Each CDR3 is given with its conserved first and last residue. The D gene is left open where the match is weak. Expanded clones are given a class, and other clones once, few, many or no size at all.

d_gene: NA
v_gene: TRBV5-4
abundance: NA
j_gene: TRBJ2-6
CDR3nt: TGTGCCAGCAGCTTTGGCCCCAACGTCCTGACTTTC
CDR3aa: CASSFGPNVLTF

d_gene: NA
v_gene: TRBV6-2/TRBV6-3
abundance: many
j_gene: TRBJ2-1
CDR3nt: TGTGCCAGCAGTTATGGATACAATGAGCAGTTCTTC
CDR3aa: CASSYGYNEQFF

d_gene: NA
v_gene: TRBV9
abundance: NA
j_gene: TRBJ2-7
CDR3nt: TGTGCCAGCAGCCCTTCGGGGCGGGGATCGGGTGAGCAGTACTTC
CDR3aa: CASSPSGRGSGEQYF

d_gene: TRBD1
v_gene: TRBV4-3
abundance: NA
j_gene: TRBJ2-7
CDR3nt: TGCGCCAGCAGCCAAGTTGGGACAGGGTTCGACGAGCAGTACTTC
CDR3aa: CASSQVGTGFDEQYF

d_gene: NA
v_gene: TRBV5-6
abundance: few
j_gene: TRBJ1-2
CDR3nt: TGTGCCAGCAGTTTGCAGCTCGACTACACCTTC
CDR3aa: CASSLQLDYTF

d_gene: NA
v_gene: TRBV5-6
abundance: few
j_gene: TRBJ1-1
CDR3nt: TGTGCCAGCAGCTTGGTTCACCCCGGCGGGAACACTGAAGCTTTCTTT
CDR3aa: CASSLVHPGGNTEAFF

d_gene: TRBD2
v_gene: TRBV20-1
abundance: few
j_gene: TRBJ2-7
CDR3nt: TGCAGTCCTAGCGGGAGAACCTACGAGCAGTACTTC
CDR3aa: CSPSGRTYEQYF

d_gene: TRBD2
v_gene: TRBV18
abundance: few
j_gene: TRBJ2-1
CDR3nt: TGTGCCAGCTCACCACCATCACTAGCGAGCAATGAGCAGTTCTTC
CDR3aa: CASSPPSLASNEQFF

d_gene: TRBD2
v_gene: TRBV6-2/TRBV6-3
abundance: NA
j_gene: TRBJ2-5
CDR3nt: TGTGCCAGCCTTGATGGCGGGAGGCCCTTCCTGATGGAGACCCAGTACTTC
CDR3aa: CASLDGGRPFLMETQYF

d_gene: NA
v_gene: TRBV5-1
abundance: few
j_gene: TRBJ2-7
CDR3nt: TGCGCCAGCAGCCTGGCGGCCGGAGAGTACTGCTTC
CDR3aa: CASSLAAGEYCF

d_gene: TRBD2
v_gene: TRBV12-3/TRBV12-4
abundance: NA
j_gene: TRBJ2-3
CDR3nt: TGTGCCAGCAGCCCCACTAGCGTGAGAGTAGATACGCAGTATTTT
CDR3aa: CASSPTSVRVDTQYF

d_gene: NA
v_gene: TRBV7-2
abundance: few
j_gene: TRBJ1-3
CDR3nt: TGTGCCAGCAGGCCCACAGGGAGCTCTGGAAACACCATATATTTT
CDR3aa: CASRPTGSSGNTIYF

d_gene: NA
v_gene: TRBV10-3
abundance: NA
j_gene: TRBJ1-1
CDR3nt: TGTGCCATCGGATACGAGGGGTTAACTGAAGCTTTCTTT
CDR3aa: CAIGYEGLTEAFF

d_gene: NA
v_gene: TRBV6-5
abundance: NA
j_gene: TRBJ2-5
CDR3nt: TGTGCCAGCAGTTACCAGGCAGGACAAGAGACCCAGTACTTC
CDR3aa: CASSYQAGQETQYF

d_gene: NA
v_gene: TRBV12-3/TRBV12-4
abundance: many
j_gene: TRBJ2-7
CDR3nt: TGTGCCAGCAGTTTTAACGACGAGCAGTACTTC
CDR3aa: CASSFNDEQYF

d_gene: NA
v_gene: TRBV6-1
abundance: few
j_gene: TRBJ2-7
CDR3nt: TGTGCCAGCAGTACAGGGCGGGAAAGCTCCTACGAGCAGTACTTC
CDR3aa: CASSTGRESSYEQYF

d_gene: NA
v_gene: TRBV7-2
abundance: many
j_gene: TRBJ2-7
CDR3nt: TGTGCCAGCAGCTTAGGGGTCTTCGGGAACTACGAGCAGTACTTC
CDR3aa: CASSLGVFGNYEQYF

d_gene: NA
v_gene: TRBV7-9
abundance: NA
j_gene: TRBJ1-2
CDR3nt: TGTGCCAGCAGCTTTGGGGGGGGTCTTTTCTACGGCTACACCTTC
CDR3aa: CASSFGGGLFYGYTF

d_gene: NA
v_gene: TRBV20-1
abundance: NA
j_gene: TRBJ1-1
CDR3nt: TGCAGTGCCCGGGACCCGACCAACACTGAAGCTTTCTTT
CDR3aa: CSARDPTNTEAFF

d_gene: NA
v_gene: TRBV7-2
abundance: NA
j_gene: TRBJ2-3
CDR3nt: TGTGCCAGCAGCTTAGATGGGGCTGGCAGGTCAGGAACAGATACGCAGTATTTT
CDR3aa: CASSLDGAGRSGTDTQYF

d_gene: NA
v_gene: TRBV6-2/TRBV6-3
abundance: few
j_gene: TRBJ2-1
CDR3nt: TGTGCCAGCACTCCTCGCGGTGTATTTTACAATGAGCAGTTCTTC
CDR3aa: CASTPRGVFYNEQFF

d_gene: TRBD1
v_gene: TRBV5-5
abundance: many
j_gene: TRBJ1-5
CDR3nt: TGTGCCAGCAGCTCGAGAGAGACAGGGCGGAACAATCAGCCCCAGCATTTT
CDR3aa: CASSSRETGRNNQPQHF

d_gene: NA
v_gene: TRBV3-1
abundance: NA
j_gene: TRBJ1-2
CDR3nt: TGTGCCAGCAGCCGACGCTTAGAACAGAACTATGGCTACACCTTC
CDR3aa: CASSRRLEQNYGYTF

d_gene: NA
v_gene: TRBV2
abundance: few
j_gene: TRBJ2-1
CDR3nt: TGTGCCAGCTCCGGGACGACCGGGCCCAATGAGCAGTTCTTC
CDR3aa: CASSGTTGPNEQFF

d_gene: TRBD2
v_gene: TRBV20-1
abundance: few
j_gene: TRBJ2-4
CDR3nt: TGCAGTGCTAGTACGGGACTAGCGACTGAGCAGTACTTC
CDR3aa: CSASTGLATEQYF

d_gene: NA
v_gene: TRBV10-2
abundance: few
j_gene: TRBJ2-7
CDR3nt: TGCGCCAGCAGTGATCTCGCGGAGCAGTACTTC
CDR3aa: CASSDLAEQYF

d_gene: NA
v_gene: TRBV28
abundance: NA
j_gene: TRBJ2-1
CDR3nt: TGTGCCAGCAGTTTAAGGGTTTTCTCCTACAATGAGCAGTTCTTC
CDR3aa: CASSLRVFSYNEQFF

d_gene: NA
v_gene: TRBV7-2
abundance: many
j_gene: TRBJ2-1
CDR3nt: TGTGCCAGCAGCTTGGATACCAATGAGCAGTTCTTC
CDR3aa: CASSLDTNEQFF

d_gene: TRBD1
v_gene: TRBV11-2
abundance: NA
j_gene: TRBJ2-5
CDR3nt: TGTGCCAGCCAGGACAGGAATAACGGGCAGTACTTC
CDR3aa: CASQDRNNGQYF

d_gene: NA
v_gene: TRBV4-1
abundance: NA
j_gene: TRBJ1-6
CDR3nt: TGCGCCAGCAGCCCCACAGGCGCTGCTTCACCCCCCCACTTT
CDR3aa: CASSPTGAASPPHF

d_gene: TRBD2
v_gene: TRBV28
abundance: NA
j_gene: TRBJ2-1
CDR3nt: TGTGCCACCGGAGGACTAGCGCTATACAATGAGCAGTTCTTC
CDR3aa: CATGGLALYNEQFF

d_gene: TRBD2
v_gene: TRBV20-1
abundance: NA
j_gene: TRBJ2-7
CDR3nt: TGCAGTGCTCCATGGACTAGCGGCTACGAGCAGTACTTC
CDR3aa: CSAPWTSGYEQYF

d_gene: NA
v_gene: TRBV20-1
abundance: NA
j_gene: TRBJ2-1
CDR3nt: TGCAGTGCTCCTCTAGCTCGTGAGCAGTTCTTC
CDR3aa: CSAPLAREQFF

d_gene: NA
v_gene: TRBV7-3
abundance: NA
j_gene: TRBJ2-3
CDR3nt: TGTGCCGGCAGCTTAACCGGGGGGCGGGATACGCAGTATTTT
CDR3aa: CAGSLTGGRDTQYF

d_gene: NA
v_gene: TRBV3-1
abundance: few
j_gene: TRBJ2-7
CDR3nt: TGTGCCAGCAGCGGATCGCACAGGGCCGTCTCCGAGCAGTACTTC
CDR3aa: CASSGSHRAVSEQYF

d_gene: TRBD1
v_gene: TRBV28
abundance: few
j_gene: TRBJ2-7
CDR3nt: TGTGCCAGCAGTTCGGGACAGGGGGGGAACGAGCAGTACTTC
CDR3aa: CASSSGQGGNEQYF

d_gene: NA
v_gene: TRBV6-5
abundance: NA
j_gene: TRBJ1-2
CDR3nt: TGTGCCAGCAGTTACAAGATGAATACTAACTATGGCTACACCTTC
CDR3aa: CASSYKMNTNYGYTF

d_gene: NA
v_gene: TRBV12-3/TRBV12-4
abundance: many
j_gene: TRBJ2-1
CDR3nt: TGTGCCAGCAGACAAAACTACAATGAGCAGTTCTTC
CDR3aa: CASRQNYNEQFF

d_gene: TRBD1
v_gene: TRBV24-1
abundance: few
j_gene: TRBJ2-1
CDR3nt: TGTGCCACCAGTGATCCGTCCAGGGGGCATGAGCAGTTCTTC
CDR3aa: CATSDPSRGHEQFF

d_gene: TRBD2
v_gene: TRBV6-1
abundance: many
j_gene: TRBJ2-5
CDR3nt: TGTGCCAGCAGGGGACTAGCGGGAACCCAGTACTTC
CDR3aa: CASRGLAGTQYF

d_gene: TRBD1
v_gene: TRBV3-1
abundance: NA
j_gene: TRBJ2-6
CDR3nt: TGTGCCAGCAACTCGATGACAGGGACCGGGGCCAACGTCCTGACTTTC
CDR3aa: CASNSMTGTGANVLTF

d_gene: TRBD2
v_gene: TRBV25-1
abundance: few
j_gene: TRBJ2-3
CDR3nt: TGTGCCAGCAGTGAACTAGGTCGGGGGGGGGATACGCAGTATTTT
CDR3aa: CASSELGRGGDTQYF

d_gene: TRBD1
v_gene: TRBV20-1
abundance: few
j_gene: TRBJ2-1
CDR3nt: TGCAGTGCTAGAGGGACAGGGGAAACCCCCTATTCGTACAATGAGCAGTTCTTC
CDR3aa: CSARGTGETPYSYNEQFF

d_gene: NA
v_gene: TRBV5-1
abundance: few
j_gene: TRBJ2-6
CDR3nt: TGCGCCAGCAGCGCCTCGACAGGCCCGAGCTCTGGGGCCAACGTCCTGACTTTC
CDR3aa: CASSASTGPSSGANVLTF

d_gene: TRBD1
v_gene: TRBV20-1
abundance: NA
j_gene: TRBJ2-7
CDR3nt: TGCAGTGCTACTGGGACAGGGGGCTCCTACGAGCAGTACTTC
CDR3aa: CSATGTGGSYEQYF

d_gene: TRBD1
v_gene: TRBV2
abundance: NA
j_gene: TRBJ2-5
CDR3nt: TGTGCCAGCAGTTCCGACAGGGATGAGCCCCAAGAGACCCGGTACTTC
CDR3aa: CASSSDRDEPQETRYF

d_gene: NA
v_gene: TRBV7-9
abundance: NA
j_gene: TRBJ2-7
CDR3nt: TGTGCCAGCAGCTCCCGAGGCACAGTGGGGTACGAGCAGTACTTC
CDR3aa: CASSSRGTVGYEQYF

d_gene: NA
v_gene: TRBV10-3
abundance: few
j_gene: TRBJ1-5
CDR3nt: TGTGCCATCAGTGAGGGCAGGACAAGATATCAGCCCCAGCATTTT
CDR3aa: CAISEGRTRYQPQHF

d_gene: NA
v_gene: TRBV7-8
abundance: few
j_gene: TRBJ2-7
CDR3nt: TGTGCCAGCAGCTTAAGAGAACTACCTTGCTACGAGCAGTACTTC
CDR3aa: CASSLRELPCYEQYF

d_gene: TRBD2
v_gene: TRBV7-9
abundance: few
j_gene: TRBJ2-1
CDR3nt: TGTGCCAGCAGCTTAGGAGCGGGGGGAGTAGTCAATGAGCAGTTCTTC
CDR3aa: CASSLGAGGVVNEQFF

d_gene: NA
v_gene: TRBV6-6
abundance: few
j_gene: TRBJ1-6
CDR3nt: TGTGCCAGCAGTTACTCTTCTCTGGGTGATTCACCCCTCCACTTT
CDR3aa: CASSYSSLGDSPLHF

d_gene: TRBD2
v_gene: TRBV6-6
abundance: NA
j_gene: TRBJ2-3
CDR3nt: TGTGCCGGCAGTTACGACCCTAGCGGAGTCACAGATACGCAGTATTTT
CDR3aa: CAGSYDPSGVTDTQYF